This T cell receptor beta chain is drawn from a study of radiotherapy plus CTLA-4 blockade in lung cancer. Here immunoSEQ multiplex PCR was the method, and the copy in TCRdb shows in-frame clones only, minus some. Here the sample spans around 37,000 clones, roughly four fifths being singletons. Per germline, CDR1 SGHVS and CDR2 FNYEAQ. This CDR3 spans 17 amino acids. Trimming took off 1 base at V and 0 bases at J, with 12 bases between the two ends. This receptor was obtained from a human donor with non-small cell lung cancer that progressed on radiotherapy plus ipilimumab. The sequencing here drew on peripheral blood, taken from a patient treated with radiotherapy plus ipilimumab. The genes are TRBV7-6 and TRBJ1-4, with a tentative D call TRBD1 (6 bases). This CDR3 reads CASSLGTDFATNEKLFF. In DNA form, the CDR3 reads TGTGCCAGCAGCTTAGGGACAGATTTTGCAACTAATGAAAAACTGTTTTTT.